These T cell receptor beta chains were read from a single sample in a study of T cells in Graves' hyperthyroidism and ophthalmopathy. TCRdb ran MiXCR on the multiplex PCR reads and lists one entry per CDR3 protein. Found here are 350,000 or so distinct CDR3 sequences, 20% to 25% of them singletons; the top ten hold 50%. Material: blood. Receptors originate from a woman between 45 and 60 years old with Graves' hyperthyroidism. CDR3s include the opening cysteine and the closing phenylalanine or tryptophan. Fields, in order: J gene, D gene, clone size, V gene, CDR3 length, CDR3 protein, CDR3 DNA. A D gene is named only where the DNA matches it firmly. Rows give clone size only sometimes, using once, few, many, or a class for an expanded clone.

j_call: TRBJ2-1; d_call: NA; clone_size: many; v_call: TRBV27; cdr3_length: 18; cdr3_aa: CASSLQPRLDGRWGEQFF; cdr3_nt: TGTGCCAGCAGTTTACAACCCAGGCTAGACGGGAGATGGGGTGAGCAGTTCTTC
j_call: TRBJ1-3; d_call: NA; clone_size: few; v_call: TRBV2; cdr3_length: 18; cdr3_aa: CASSEFHGTPSSGNTIYF; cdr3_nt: TGTGCCAGCAGTGAATTTCATGGGACGCCATCCTCTGGAAACACCATATATTTT
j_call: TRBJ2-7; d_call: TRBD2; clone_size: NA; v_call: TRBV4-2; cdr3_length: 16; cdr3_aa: CASSRAMTSANYEQYF; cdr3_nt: TGTGCCAGCAGCCGAGCGATGACTAGCGCAAACTACGAGCAGTACTTC
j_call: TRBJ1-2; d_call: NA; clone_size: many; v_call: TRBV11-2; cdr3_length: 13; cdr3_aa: CASSLAQRDGYTF; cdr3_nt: TGTGCCAGCAGCTTAGCTCAGAGAGATGGCTACACCTTC
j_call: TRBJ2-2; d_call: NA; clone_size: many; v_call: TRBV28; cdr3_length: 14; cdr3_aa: CASFTRDNPGELFF; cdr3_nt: TGTGCCAGCTTCACCCGAGACAACCCCGGGGAGCTGTTTTTT
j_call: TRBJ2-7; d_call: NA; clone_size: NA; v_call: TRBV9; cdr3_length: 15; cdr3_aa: CASSGGSSLAREQYF; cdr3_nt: TGTGCCAGCAGCGGAGGGTCTTCCCTTGCGAGGGAGCAGTACTTC
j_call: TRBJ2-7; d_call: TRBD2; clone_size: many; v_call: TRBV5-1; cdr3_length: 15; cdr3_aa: CASSLAGAGETEQYF; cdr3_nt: TGCGCCAGCAGCTTGGCCGGAGCGGGAGAAACCGAGCAGTACTTC
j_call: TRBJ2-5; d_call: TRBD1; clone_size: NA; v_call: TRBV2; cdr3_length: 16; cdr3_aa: CASSRTGQAGQETQYF; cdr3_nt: TGTGCCAGCAGTCGGACAGGACAGGCCGGCCAAGAGACCCAGTACTTC
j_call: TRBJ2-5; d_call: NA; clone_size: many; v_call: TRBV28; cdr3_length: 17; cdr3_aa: CASSPMRSSGHGETQYF; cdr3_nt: TGTGCCAGCAGTCCCATGCGTAGCAGCGGACACGGAGAGACCCAGTACTTC
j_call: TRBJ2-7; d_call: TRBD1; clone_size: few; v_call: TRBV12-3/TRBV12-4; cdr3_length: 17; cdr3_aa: CASSLGGLGQGVLVPYF; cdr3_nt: TGTGCCAGCAGTTTGGGGGGACTTGGACAGGGGGTCTTGGTACCGTACTTC
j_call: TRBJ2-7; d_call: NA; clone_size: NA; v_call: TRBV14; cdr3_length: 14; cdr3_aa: CASSPGTRAGEQYF; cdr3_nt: TGTGCCAGCAGCCCGGGGACCCGGGCGGGCGAGCAGTACTTC
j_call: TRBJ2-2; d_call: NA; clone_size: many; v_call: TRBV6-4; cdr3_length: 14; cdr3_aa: CASSDRENTGELFF; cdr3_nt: TGTGCCAGCAGTGACAGGGAGAACACCGGGGAGCTGTTTTTT
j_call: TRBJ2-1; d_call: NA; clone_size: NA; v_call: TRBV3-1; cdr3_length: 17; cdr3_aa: CASTLGGGLRSYNEQFF; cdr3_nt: TGTGCCAGCACCCTAGGGGGAGGGCTCCGCTCCTACAATGAGCAGTTCTTC
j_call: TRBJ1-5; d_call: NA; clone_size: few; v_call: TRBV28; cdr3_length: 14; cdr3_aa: CASRDGQYNQPQHF; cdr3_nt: TGTGCCAGCAGAGACGGACAGTACAATCAGCCCCAGCATTTT
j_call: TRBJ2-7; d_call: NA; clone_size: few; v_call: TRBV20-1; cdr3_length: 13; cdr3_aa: CSGLSGVFYEQYF; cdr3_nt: TGCAGTGGACTCTCAGGGGTGTTCTACGAGCAGTACTTC
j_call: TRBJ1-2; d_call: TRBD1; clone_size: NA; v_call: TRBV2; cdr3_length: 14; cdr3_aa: CASSAGGTNYGYTF; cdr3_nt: TGTGCCAGCAGTGCAGGGGGAACGAACTATGGCTACACCTTC
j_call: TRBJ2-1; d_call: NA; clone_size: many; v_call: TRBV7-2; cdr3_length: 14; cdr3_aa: CASSLAGRANEQFF; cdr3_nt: TGTGCCAGCAGCTTAGCGGGTCGGGCTAATGAGCAGTTCTTC
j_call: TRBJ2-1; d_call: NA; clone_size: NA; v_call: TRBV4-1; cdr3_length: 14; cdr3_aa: CASKVGLGYNEQFF; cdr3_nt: TGCGCCAGCAAGGTGGGCCTGGGGTACAATGAGCAGTTCTTC
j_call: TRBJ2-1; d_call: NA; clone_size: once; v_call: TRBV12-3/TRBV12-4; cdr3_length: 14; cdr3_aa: CASSLTELHNEQFF; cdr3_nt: TGTGCCAGCAGTTTGACAGAGCTTCACAATGAGCAGTTCTTC
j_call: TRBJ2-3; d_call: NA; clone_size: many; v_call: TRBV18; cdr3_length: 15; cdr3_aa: CASSPLGKGTDTQYF; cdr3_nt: TGTGCCAGCTCACCATTAGGGAAGGGCACAGATACGCAGTATTTT
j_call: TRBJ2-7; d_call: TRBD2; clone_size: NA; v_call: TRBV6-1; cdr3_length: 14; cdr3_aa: CASRGTSGSGEQYF; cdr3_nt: TGTGCCAGCAGGGGGACTAGCGGATCGGGCGAGCAGTACTTC
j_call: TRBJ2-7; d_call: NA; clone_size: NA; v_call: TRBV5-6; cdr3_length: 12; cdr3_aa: CASSRVSYEQYF; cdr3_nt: TGTGCCAGCAGTAGGGTTTCCTACGAGCAGTACTTC
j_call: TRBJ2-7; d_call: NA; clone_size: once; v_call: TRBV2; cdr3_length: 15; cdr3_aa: CASSLARGQTYEQYF; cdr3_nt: TGTGCCAGCAGCTTAGCGAGGGGTCAGACCTACGAGCAGTACTTC
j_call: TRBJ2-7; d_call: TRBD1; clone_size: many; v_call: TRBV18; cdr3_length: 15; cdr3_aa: CASSPGATGGYEQYF; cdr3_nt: TGTGCCAGCTCACCGGGGGCGACAGGGGGCTACGAGCAGTACTTC
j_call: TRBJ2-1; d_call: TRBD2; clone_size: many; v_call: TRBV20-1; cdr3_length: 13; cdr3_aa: CSAYAAGVGEQFF; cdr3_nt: TGCAGTGCCTATGCAGCGGGGGTGGGTGAGCAGTTCTTC
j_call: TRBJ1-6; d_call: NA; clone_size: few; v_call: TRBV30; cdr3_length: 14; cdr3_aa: CAWGPGSYNSPLHF; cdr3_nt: TGTGCCTGGGGACCGGGCTCCTATAATTCACCCCTCCACTTT
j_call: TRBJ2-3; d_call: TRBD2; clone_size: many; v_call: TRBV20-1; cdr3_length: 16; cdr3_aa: CSARVVAGASTDTQYF; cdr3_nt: TGCAGTGCTAGAGTTGTAGCGGGGGCTAGCACAGATACGCAGTATTTT
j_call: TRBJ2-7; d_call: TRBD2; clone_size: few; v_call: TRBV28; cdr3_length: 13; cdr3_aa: CASTHGGGREQYF; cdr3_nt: TGTGCCAGCACTCACGGCGGGGGGCGGGAGCAGTACTTC
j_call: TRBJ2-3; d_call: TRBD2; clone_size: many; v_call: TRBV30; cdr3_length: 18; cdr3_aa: CAWSGSGLAGVVTDTQYF; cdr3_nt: TGTGCCTGGAGTGGATCCGGCCTAGCGGGAGTCGTCACAGATACGCAGTATTTT
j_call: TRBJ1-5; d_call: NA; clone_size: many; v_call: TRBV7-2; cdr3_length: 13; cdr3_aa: CASSPSLNQPQHF; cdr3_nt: TGTGCCAGCAGTCCGTCGCTAAATCAGCCCCAGCATTTT
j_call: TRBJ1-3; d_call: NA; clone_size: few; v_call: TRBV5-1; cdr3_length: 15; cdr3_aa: CASSPSGGSGNTIYF; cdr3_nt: TGCGCCAGCAGTCCCAGTGGAGGCTCTGGAAACACCATATATTTT
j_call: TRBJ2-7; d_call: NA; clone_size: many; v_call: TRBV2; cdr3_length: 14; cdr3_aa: CASSEYGTNYEQYF; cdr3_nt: TGTGCCAGCAGTGAATATGGTACCAACTACGAGCAGTACTTC
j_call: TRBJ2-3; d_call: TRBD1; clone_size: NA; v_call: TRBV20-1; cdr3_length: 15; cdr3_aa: CSARSDRGRTDTQYF; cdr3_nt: TGCAGTGCTAGAAGCGACAGGGGTCGAACAGATACGCAGTATTTT
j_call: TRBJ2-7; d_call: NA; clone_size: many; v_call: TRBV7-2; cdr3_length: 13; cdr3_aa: CASSPTGLYEQYF; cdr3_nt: TGTGCCAGCAGCCCGACGGGCCTCTACGAGCAGTACTTC
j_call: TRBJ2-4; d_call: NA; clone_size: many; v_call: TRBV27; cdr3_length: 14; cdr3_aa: CASSLTLAKNIQYF; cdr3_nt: TGTGCCAGCAGTTTAACGCTAGCCAAAAACATTCAGTACTTC
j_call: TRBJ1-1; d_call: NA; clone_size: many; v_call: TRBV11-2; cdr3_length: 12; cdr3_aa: CASRYGNTEAFF; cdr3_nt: TGTGCCAGCCGCTACGGGAACACTGAAGCTTTCTTT
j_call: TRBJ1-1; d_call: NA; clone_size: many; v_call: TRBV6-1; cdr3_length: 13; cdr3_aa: CASSTTQNTEAFF; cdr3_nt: TGTGCCAGCAGTACGACGCAGAACACTGAAGCTTTCTTT
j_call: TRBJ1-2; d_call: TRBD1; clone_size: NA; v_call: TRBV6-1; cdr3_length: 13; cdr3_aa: CASRYRDSRFDTF; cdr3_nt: TGTGCCAGCAGATACCGGGACAGTCGGTTCGATACCTTC
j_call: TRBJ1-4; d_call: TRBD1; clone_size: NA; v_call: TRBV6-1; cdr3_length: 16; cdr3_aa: CAIRPDGTDIREKLFF; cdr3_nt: TGTGCCATACGGCCCGACGGGACAGACATTAGAGAAAAACTGTTTTTT
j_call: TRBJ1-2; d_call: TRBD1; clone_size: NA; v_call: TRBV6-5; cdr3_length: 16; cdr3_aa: CASSYSGTELNYGYTF; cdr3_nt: TGTGCCAGCAGTTACTCGGGGACAGAACTTAACTATGGCTACACCTTC
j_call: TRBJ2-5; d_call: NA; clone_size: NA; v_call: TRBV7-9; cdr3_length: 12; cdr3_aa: CASSSDSGTQYF; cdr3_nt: TGTGCCAGCAGCTCAGATAGCGGGACCCAGTACTTC
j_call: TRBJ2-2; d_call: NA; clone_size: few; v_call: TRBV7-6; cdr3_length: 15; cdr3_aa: CASSSQGRHTGELFF; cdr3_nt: TGTGCCAGCAGCTCACAGGGACGGCACACCGGGGAGCTGTTTTTT
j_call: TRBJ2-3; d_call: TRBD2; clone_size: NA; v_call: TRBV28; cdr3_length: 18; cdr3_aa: CASRPEGLAGVKADTQYF; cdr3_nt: TGTGCCAGCAGACCAGAGGGACTAGCGGGAGTAAAAGCAGATACGCAGTATTTT
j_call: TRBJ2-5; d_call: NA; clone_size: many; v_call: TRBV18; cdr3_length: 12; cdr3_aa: CASSPGGETQYF; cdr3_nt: TGTGCCAGCTCACCCGGGGGAGAGACCCAGTACTTC
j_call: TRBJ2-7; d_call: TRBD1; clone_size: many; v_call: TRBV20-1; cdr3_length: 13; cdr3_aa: CSAPGQGMNEQYF; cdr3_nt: TGCAGTGCGCCGGGACAGGGGATGAACGAGCAGTACTTC
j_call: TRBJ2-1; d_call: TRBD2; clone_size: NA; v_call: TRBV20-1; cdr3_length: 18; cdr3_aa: CSMLGGLAGVPHYNEQFF; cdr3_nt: TGCAGCATGTTAGGGGGACTAGCGGGGGTGCCTCATTACAATGAGCAGTTCTTC
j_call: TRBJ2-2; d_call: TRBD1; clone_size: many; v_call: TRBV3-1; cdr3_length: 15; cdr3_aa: CASSQGQGNTGELFF; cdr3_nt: TGTGCCAGCAGCCAGGGACAGGGGAACACCGGGGAGCTGTTTTTT
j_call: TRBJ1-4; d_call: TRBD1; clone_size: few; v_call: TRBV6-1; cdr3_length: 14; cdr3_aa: CASSEVQGAEKLFF; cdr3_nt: TGTGCCAGCAGTGAGGTACAGGGGGCCGAAAAACTGTTTTTT
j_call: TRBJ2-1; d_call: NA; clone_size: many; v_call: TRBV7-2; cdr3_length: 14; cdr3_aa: CASSPARLGGEQFF; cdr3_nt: TGTGCCAGCAGCCCAGCGCGACTGGGGGGTGAGCAGTTCTTC
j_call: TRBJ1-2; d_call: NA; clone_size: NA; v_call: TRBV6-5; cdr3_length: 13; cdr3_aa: CASSLGSDYGYTF; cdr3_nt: TGTGCCAGCAGTTTGGGGTCCGACTATGGCTACACCTTC
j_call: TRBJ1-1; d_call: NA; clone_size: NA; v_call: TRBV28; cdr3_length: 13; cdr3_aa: CASSLSLSKKAFF; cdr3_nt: TGTGCCAGCAGCTTATCTCTATCGAAGAAGGCTTTCTTT
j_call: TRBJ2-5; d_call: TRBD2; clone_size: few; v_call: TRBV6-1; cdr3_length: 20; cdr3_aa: CASSEALLGGASGAQETQYF; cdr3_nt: TGTGCCAGCAGTGAAGCGCTTCTTGGTGGTGCTAGCGGGGCCCAAGAGACCCAGTACTTC
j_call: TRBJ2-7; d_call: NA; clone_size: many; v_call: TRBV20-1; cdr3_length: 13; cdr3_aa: CSASTGTLYEQYF; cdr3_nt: TGCAGTGCGTCGACAGGTACACTCTACGAGCAGTACTTC
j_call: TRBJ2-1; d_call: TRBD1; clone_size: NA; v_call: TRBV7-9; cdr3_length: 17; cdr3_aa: CASSSRRGTGDPNEQFF; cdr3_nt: TGTGCCAGCAGCTCGAGGAGAGGGACAGGGGATCCTAATGAGCAGTTCTTC
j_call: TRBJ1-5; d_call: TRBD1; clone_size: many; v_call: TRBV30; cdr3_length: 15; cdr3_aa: CAWSRDRDSDQPQHF; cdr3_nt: TGTGCCTGGAGTAGGGACAGGGACTCAGATCAGCCCCAGCATTTT